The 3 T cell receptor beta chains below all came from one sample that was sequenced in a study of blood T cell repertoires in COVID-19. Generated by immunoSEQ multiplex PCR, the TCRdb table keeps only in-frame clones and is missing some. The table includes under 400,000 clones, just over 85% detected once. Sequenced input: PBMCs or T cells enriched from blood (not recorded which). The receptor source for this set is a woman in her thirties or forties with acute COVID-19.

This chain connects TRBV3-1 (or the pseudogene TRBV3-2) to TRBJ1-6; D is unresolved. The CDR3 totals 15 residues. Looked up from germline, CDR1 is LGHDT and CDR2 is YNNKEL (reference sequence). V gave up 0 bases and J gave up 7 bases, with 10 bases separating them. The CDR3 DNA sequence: TGTGCCAGCAGCCAAGATCCGGGGATCAATTCACCCCTCCACTTT. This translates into CASSQDPGINSPLHF.

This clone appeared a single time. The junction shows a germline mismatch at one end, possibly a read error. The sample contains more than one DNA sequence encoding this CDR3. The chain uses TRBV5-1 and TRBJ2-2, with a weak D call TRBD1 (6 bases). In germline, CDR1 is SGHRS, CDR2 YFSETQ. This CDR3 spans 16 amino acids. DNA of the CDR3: TGCGCCAGTAGCTTTTCCCCGGGACAGAACACCGGGGAGCTGTTTTTT. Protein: CASSFSPGQNTGELFF.

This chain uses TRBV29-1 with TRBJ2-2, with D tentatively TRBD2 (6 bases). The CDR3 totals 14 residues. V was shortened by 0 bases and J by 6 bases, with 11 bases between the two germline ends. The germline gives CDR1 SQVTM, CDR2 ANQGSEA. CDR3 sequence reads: CSVEDHKRAGELFF. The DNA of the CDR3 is TGCAGCGTTGAAGATCACAAGCGGGCCGGGGAGCTGTTTTTT.